Sequencing of this T cell receptor beta chain was carried out in a study of blood T cell repertoires in COVID-19 (dated by TCRdb to the early 2020s). Background on the whole study: Samples from collaborators originated in the United States, Italy and Spain and spanned both the acute and convalescent phases of COVID-19. The prospective study material was composed of cDNA or gDNA derived from T cells, B-cell-depleted T cells, or PBMCs. Subjects who had been exposed to COVID-19, were actively infected with it, or had recovered from it provided the deeply sampled blood TCRbeta repertoires that made up the dataset. A freely available public database, intended as a resource for researchers studying the immune response to SARS-CoV-2, is where the repertoires were released. Samples came from the ongoing ImmuneRACE study (first 160 participants) plus 1,254 subjects from 6 global collaborators. The sample metadata nearly always contained a de-identified subject ID, COVID-19 status, age in years and sex. Where HLA class I and class II types were available, the types were taken from metadata supplied by the sample provider, not from assay-based typing.

Worth noting for this clone: Its cognate antigen has yet to be identified. Per-nucleotide qualities are absent, and no much larger clonotype sits a single base away.

Points the paper makes about the study in general: The amount of clinical and demographic metadata varied by source and participant and was provided uncurated.

TCRbeta CDR3 regions were amplified from genomic DNA using the immunoSEQ Assay, a bias-controlled multiplex PCR. Per the authors' processing: The number of nucleated cells in each sample was estimated from the amplification of reference gene primers within the assay. Sequence reads were collapsed and filtered to measure the absolute abundance of every unique TCRbeta CDR3 rearrangement. Productive Simpson clonality was computed per sample as the square root of Simpson's diversity index over productive rearrangements. Imported from immuneACCESS, the table was reduced by TCRdb to in-frame sequences with V and J called. These copies leave out some clones; in studies compared against another copy, an unresolved V gene accounts for under half, and the cause of the remainder is not known. Clone size and V and J calls were adopted from that table, with D and trimming inferred from the DNA. The table for this sample lists 380,000 or so clones; 89% of them were counted only once. The top ten clonotypes cover roughly 1.2% of the sample.

Collaborating institutions collected whole blood in K2EDTA tubes following their own protocols. For TCRbeta analysis, collaborators shipped samples as frozen whole blood, isolated PBMCs, or DNA extracted from either of those sample types. CDR1 and CDR2 are read off the germline V gene (reference sequence) as LGHDT and YNNKEL. Relative to germline, V is 1 base shorter and J is 7 bases shorter, with 19 bases between their ends. The CDR3 goes from the cysteine to the phenylalanine over 16 residues. CDR3 DNA only is kept here, 48 bases in frame from base 1. Sequenced sample: peripheral blood. This sequence was found in a man between 40 and 49 years old with acute or convalescent COVID-19. The chain is assembled from TRBV3-1 (or the pseudogene TRBV3-2) and TRBJ1-2, and TRBD1 may be the D gene, going by 6 matching bases. This receptor has the CDR3 CASSQGGGGLAVGYTF. Here is the DNA: TGTGCCAGCAGCCAAGGAGGGGGGGGATTGGCCGTTGGCTACACCTTC.